This T cell receptor beta chain was captured in a study of STAT5B mutations in CD4+ large granular lymphocyte leukemia. Notes on the study in general: Without putative leukemic clones, patient CD4-sorted repertoires remained more clonal than healthy CD4+ repertoires.

Buffy coats from healthy blood donors served as controls. For this clone: Antigen: not known.

Data came from immunoSEQ multiplex PCR; TCRdb stores just in-frame clones and leaves some out. The data show 30,000 to 35,000 clones, with 81% seen just once and approximately 4% held by the top ten. Specimen: CD4+ T cells from blood buffy coats. This TCR came from a human donor in good health.

Here the CDR3 DNA reads TGTGCCAGCAGCGCAAAGCATCAGCCCCAGCATTTT. Its translation is CASSAKHQPQHF. This chain uses TRBV9 with TRBJ1-5; D unresolved. V was pared by 3 bases and J by 5 bases, with 6 bases between. Germline V gene sequence: CDR1 SGDLS, CDR2 YYNGEE. This CDR3 comprises 12 residues. Filled out from reference TRBV9 and TRBJ1-5, the complete variable domain reads DSGVTQTPKHLITATGQRVTLRCSPRSGDLSVYWYQQSLDQGLQFLIQYYNGEERAKGNILERFSAQQFPDLHSELNLSSLELGDSALYFCASSAKHQPQHFGDGTRLSIL.